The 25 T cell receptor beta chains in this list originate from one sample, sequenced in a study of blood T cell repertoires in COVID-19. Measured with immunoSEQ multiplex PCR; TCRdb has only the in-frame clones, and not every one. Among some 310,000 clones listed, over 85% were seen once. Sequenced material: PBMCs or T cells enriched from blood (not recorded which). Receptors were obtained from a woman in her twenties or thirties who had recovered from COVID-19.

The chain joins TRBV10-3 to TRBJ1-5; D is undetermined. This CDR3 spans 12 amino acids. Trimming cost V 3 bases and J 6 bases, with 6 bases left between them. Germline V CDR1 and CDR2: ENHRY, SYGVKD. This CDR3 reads CAISDSIQPQHF. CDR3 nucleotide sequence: TGTGCCATCAGTGACAGTATTCAGCCCCAGCATTTT.

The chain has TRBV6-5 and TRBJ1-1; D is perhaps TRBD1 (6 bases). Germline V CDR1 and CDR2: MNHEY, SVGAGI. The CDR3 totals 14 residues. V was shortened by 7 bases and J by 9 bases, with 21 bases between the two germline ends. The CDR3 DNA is TGTGCCAGCACCGCAACGGGTGGGGGCTCACAAGCTTTCTTT. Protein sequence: CASTATGGGSQAFF.

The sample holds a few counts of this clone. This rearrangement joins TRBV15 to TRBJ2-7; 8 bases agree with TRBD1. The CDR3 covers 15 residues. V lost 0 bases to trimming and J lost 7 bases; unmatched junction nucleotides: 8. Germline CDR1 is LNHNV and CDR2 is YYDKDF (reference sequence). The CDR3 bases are TGTGCCACCAGCAGAGATGCGACAGGGGTGGGGGAGCAGTACTTC. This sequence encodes CATSRDATGVGEQYF.

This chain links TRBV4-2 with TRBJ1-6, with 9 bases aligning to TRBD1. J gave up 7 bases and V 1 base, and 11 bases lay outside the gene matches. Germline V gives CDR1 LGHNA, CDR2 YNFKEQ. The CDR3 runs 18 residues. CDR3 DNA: TGTGCCAGCAGCCAAGGACCCACCTTCGACAGGGGGAATTCACCCCTCCACTTT. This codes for CASSQGPTFDRGNSPLHF.

CDR3 nucleotide sequence: TGTGCTAGTGGTCAGACAGCTAATGAGCAGTTCTTC. Protein sequence: CASGQTANEQFF. This chain links TRBV12-5 with TRBJ2-1, with D possibly matching TRBD1 (5 bases). CDR3 size: 12 residues. Germline CDR1 is LGHNT and CDR2 is FRNRAP. V dropped 5 bases and J dropped 7 bases, with 9 bases sitting between them.

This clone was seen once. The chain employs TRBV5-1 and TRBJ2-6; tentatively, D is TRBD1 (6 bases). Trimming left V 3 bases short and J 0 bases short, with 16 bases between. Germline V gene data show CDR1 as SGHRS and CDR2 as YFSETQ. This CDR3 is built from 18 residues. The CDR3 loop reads CASSSAPGQSSGANVLTF. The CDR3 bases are TGCGCCAGCAGCTCAGCACCGGGACAAAGCTCTGGGGCCAACGTCCTGACTTTC.

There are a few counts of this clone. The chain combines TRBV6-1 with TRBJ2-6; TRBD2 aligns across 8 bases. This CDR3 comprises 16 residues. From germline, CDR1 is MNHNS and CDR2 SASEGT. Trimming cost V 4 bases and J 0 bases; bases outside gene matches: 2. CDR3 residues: CASSGGLGSGANVLTF. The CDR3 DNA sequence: TGTGCCAGCAGTGGGGGACTAGGCTCTGGGGCCAACGTCCTGACTTTC.

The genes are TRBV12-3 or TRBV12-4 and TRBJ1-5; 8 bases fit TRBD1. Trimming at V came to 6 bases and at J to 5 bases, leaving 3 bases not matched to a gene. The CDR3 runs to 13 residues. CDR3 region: CASSGQGYQPQHF. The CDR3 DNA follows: TGTGCCAGCAGCGGACAGGGATATCAGCCCCAGCATTTT.

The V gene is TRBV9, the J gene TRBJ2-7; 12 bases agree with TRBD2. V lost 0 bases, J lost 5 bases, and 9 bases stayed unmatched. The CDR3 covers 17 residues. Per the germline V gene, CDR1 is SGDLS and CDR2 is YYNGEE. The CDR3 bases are TGTGCCAGCAGCGTAGCCCCTCTAGCGGGAGGGCCTCACGAGCAGTACTTC. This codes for CASSVAPLAGGPHEQYF.

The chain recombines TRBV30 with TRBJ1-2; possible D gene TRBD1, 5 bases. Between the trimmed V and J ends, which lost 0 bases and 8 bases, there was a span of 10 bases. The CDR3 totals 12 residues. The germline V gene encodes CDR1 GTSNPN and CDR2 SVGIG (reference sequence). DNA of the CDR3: TGTGCCTGGAGTGTCCAGGGTAAAGGCTACACCTTC. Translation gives CAWSVQGKGYTF.

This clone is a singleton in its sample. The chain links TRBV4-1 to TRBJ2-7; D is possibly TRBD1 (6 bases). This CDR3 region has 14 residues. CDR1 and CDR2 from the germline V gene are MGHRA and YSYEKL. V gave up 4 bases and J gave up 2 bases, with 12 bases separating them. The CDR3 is CASSRQTGPYEQYF. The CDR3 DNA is TGCGCCAGCAGCCGACAGACAGGACCCTACGAGCAGTACTTC.

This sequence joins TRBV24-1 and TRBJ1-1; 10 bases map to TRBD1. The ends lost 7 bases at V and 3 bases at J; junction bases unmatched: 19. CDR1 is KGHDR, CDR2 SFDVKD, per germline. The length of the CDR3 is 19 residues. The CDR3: CATSQGIGTGEEKYTEAFF. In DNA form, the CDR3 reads TGTGCCACCAGCCAAGGAATCGGGACAGGGGAGGAAAAGTACACTGAAGCTTTCTTT.

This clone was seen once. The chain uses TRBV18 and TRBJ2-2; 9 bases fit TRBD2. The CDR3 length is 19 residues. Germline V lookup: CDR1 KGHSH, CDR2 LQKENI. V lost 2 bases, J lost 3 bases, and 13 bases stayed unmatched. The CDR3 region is CASSPRLTSGRTDTGELFF. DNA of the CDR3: TGTGCCAGCTCACCAAGGTTAACGAGCGGGAGGACGGACACCGGGGAGCTGTTTTTT.

The CDR3 loop is CASRPSGSTDTQYF. The CDR3 coding sequence is TGTGCCAGCAGACCCAGCGGGAGCACAGATACGCAGTATTTT. The genes are TRBV7-2 and TRBJ2-3; D possibly corresponds to TRBD2 (6 bases). The germline CDR1 and CDR2 sequences are SGHTA and FQGNSA. The germline V and J ends were trimmed by 6 bases and 0 bases, with 10 bases remaining between them. The CDR3 totals 14 residues.

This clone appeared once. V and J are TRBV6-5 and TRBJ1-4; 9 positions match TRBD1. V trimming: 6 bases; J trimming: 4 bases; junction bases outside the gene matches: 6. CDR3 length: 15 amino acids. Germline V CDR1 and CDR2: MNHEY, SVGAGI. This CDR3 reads CASRRQGGFNEKLFF. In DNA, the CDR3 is TGTGCCAGCAGACGACAGGGGGGCTTTAATGAAAAACTGTTTTTT.

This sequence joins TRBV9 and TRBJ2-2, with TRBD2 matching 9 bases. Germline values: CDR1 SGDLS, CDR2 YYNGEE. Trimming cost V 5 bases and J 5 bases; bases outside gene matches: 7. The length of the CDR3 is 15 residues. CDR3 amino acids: CASSTSGLDTGELFF. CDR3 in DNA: TGTGCCAGCAGTACTAGCGGGTTGGATACCGGGGAGCTGTTTTTT.

The CDR3 bases are TGCGCCAGCAGCCAAGCGCTGACCGGGACAGGACCCGAGCAGTACTTC. Translating it yields CASSQALTGTGPEQYF. The chain employs TRBV4-3 and TRBJ2-7; 8 bases align to TRBD1. The trim removed 1 base at V and 6 bases at J, leaving 11 bases unmatched. The CDR3 is made up of 16 amino acids. Looked up from germline, CDR1 is LGHNA and CDR2 is YSLEER.

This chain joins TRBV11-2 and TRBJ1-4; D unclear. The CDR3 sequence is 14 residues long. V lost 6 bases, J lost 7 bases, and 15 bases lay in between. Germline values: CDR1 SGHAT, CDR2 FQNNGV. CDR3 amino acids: CASSVSRTREKLFF. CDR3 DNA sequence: TGTGCCAGCAGTGTGTCCCGGACTCGTGAAAAACTGTTTTTT. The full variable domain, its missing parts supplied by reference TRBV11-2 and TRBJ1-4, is EAGVAQSPRYKIIEKRQSVAFWCNPISGHATLYWYQQILGQGPKLLIQFQNNGVVDDSQLPKDRFSAERLKGVDSTLKIQPAKLEDSAVYLCASSVSRTREKLFFGSGTQLSVL.

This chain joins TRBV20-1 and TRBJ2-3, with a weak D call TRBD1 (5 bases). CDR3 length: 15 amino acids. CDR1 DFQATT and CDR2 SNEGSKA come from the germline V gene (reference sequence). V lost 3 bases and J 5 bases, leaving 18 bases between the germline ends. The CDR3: CSASTVQGVGDTQYF. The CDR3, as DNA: TGCAGTGCTAGTACGGTCCAAGGGGTGGGAGATACGCAGTATTTT.

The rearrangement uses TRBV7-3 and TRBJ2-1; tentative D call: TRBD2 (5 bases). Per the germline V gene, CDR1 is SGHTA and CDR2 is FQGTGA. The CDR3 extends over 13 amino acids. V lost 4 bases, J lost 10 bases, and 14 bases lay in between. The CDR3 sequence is CASSSGLTLEQFF. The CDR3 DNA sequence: TGTGCCAGCAGCTCAGGACTTACCTTGGAGCAGTTCTTC.

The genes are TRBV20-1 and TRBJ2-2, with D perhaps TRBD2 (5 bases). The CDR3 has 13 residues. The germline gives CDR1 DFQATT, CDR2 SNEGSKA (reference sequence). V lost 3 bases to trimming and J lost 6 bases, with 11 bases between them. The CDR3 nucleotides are TGCAGTGCTAGTTTTGGGAGTTCCGGGGAGCTGTTTTTT. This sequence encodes CSASFGSSGELFF.

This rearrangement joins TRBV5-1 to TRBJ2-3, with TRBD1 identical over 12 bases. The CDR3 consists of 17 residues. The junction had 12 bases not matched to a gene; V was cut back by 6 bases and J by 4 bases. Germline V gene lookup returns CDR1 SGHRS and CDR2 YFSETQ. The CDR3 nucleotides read TGCGCCAGCAAGCCGGGACAGGGGGCGCTTGAGGCAGATACGCAGTATTTT. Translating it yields CASKPGQGALEADTQYF.

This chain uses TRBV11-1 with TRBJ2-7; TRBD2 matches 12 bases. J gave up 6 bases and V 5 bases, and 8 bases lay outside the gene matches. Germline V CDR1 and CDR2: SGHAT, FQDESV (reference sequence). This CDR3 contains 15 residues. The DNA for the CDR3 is TGTGCCAGCAGCCCATGGACTAGCGGGAATGCCGAGCAGTACTTC. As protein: CASSPWTSGNAEQYF.

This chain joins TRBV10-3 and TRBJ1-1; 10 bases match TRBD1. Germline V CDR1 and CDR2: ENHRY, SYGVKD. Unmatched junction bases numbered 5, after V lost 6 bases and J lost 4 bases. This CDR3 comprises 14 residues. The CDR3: CAISRQGAPTEAFF. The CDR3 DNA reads TGTGCCATCAGCCGACAGGGGGCGCCCACTGAAGCTTTCTTT.

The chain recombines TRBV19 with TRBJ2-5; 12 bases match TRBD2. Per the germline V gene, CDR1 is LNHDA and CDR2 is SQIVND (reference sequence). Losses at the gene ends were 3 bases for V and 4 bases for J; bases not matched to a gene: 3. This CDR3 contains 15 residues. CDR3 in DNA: TGTGCCAGTAGTATCGGACTAGCGGGATTAGAGACCCAGTACTTC. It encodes CASSIGLAGLETQYF. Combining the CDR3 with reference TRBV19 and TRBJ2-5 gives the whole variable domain DGGITQSPKYLFRKEGQNVTLSCEQNLNHDAMYWYRQDPGQGLRLIYYSQIVNDFQKGDIAEGYSVSREKKESFPLTVTSAQKNPTAFYLCASSIGLAGLETQYFGPGTRLLVL.